This T cell receptor (beta chain) originates from a study of blood T cell repertoires in COVID-19. The data were produced by immunoSEQ multiplex PCR, yet TCRdb's version contains in-frame clones alone and is incomplete. The sample has about 300,000 clones, roughly 88% seen once. V was cut by 4 bases and J by 1 base, with 10 bases left in between. Germline CDR1 LGHDT, CDR2 YNNKEL (reference sequence). This CDR3 spans 14 amino acids. This clonotype originated in a woman in her twenties or thirties who had recovered from COVID-19. The sample consisted of peripheral blood. The genes are TRBV3-1 (or the pseudogene TRBV3-2) and TRBJ1-1; D not certain. DNA for the CDR3: TGTGCCAGCAGCCCAAAGAGGGAGAACACTGAAGCTTTCTTT. It specifies CASSPKRENTEAFF.